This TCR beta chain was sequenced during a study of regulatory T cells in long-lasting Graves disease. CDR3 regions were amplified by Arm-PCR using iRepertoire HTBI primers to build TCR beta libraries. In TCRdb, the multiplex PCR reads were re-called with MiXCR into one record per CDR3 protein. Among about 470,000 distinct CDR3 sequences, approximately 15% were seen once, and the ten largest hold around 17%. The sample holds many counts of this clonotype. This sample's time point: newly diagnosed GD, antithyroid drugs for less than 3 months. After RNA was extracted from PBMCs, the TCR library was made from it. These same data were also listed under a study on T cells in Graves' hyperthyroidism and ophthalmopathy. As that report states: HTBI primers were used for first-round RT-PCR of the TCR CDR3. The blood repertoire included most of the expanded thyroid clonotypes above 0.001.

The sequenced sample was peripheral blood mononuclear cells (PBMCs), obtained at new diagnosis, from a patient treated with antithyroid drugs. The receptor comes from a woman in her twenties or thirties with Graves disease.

The CDR3 here is CASSIGPGQGNYGYTF. Here the CDR3 DNA reads TGTGCCAGCAGTATCGGTCCGGGACAGGGAAACTATGGCTACACCTTC. The J gene is TRBJ1-2, the V gene TRBV2; 9 bases are a match to TRBD1. V was clipped by 5 bases and J by 2 bases; unmatched bases: 9. The CDR3 spans 16 residues. Per the germline V gene, CDR1 is SNHLY and CDR2 is FYNNEI.